Listed here are 26 T cell receptor beta chains from one sample, sequenced in a study of T cell responses to AZD1222 COVID-19 vaccine. Sequenced by immunoSEQ multiplex PCR; TCRdb stores in-frame clones only, minus some. The sample lists 120,000 or so clones, over 75% occurring once. The sample in question was peripheral blood, obtained 28 days after the second dose of the MenACWY control vaccine. The origin of the receptors is an adult who received the MenACWY meningococcal vaccine as a control.

The chain links TRBV6-5 to TRBJ2-5; no definite D call. V was clipped by 6 bases and J by 5 bases, with 10 bases between them. This CDR3 comprises 12 residues. Looked up from germline, CDR1 is MNHEY and CDR2 is SVGAGI. The CDR3 DNA reads as TGTGCCAGCAGCCTTGTGGGGGAGACCCAGTACTTC. It translates to CASSLVGETQYF.

This clone appeared a few times. The chain is built from TRBV7-2 and TRBJ2-2; 7 bases are a match to TRBD2. The CDR3 has 16 residues. Germline-derived CDR1 and CDR2 are SGHTA and FQGNSA. The V segment lost 5 bases and the J segment 0 bases; nucleotides outside the gene matches: 6. Here the CDR3 DNA reads TGTGCCAGCAGCATAACAAGCGGGGCGAACACCGGGGAGCTGTTTTTT. The encoded protein is CASSITSGANTGELFF.

This chain uses TRBV6-2 or TRBV6-3 with TRBJ1-6; the D gene is possibly TRBD1 (6 bases). Trimming removed 4 bases from V and 8 bases from J, with 12 bases in between. In germline, CDR1 is MNHEY, CDR2 SVGEGT. The CDR3 has 14 amino acids. CDR3 region: CASSWGPGDSPLHF. In DNA form, the CDR3 reads TGTGCCAGCAGTTGGGGGCCAGGGGATTCACCCCTCCACTTT.

This clone was seen just once. This chain connects TRBV13 to TRBJ1-3; D uncertain. Germline loops: CDR1 PRHDT, CDR2 FYEKMQ (reference sequence). Trimming pared 3 bases from V and 0 bases from J, leaving 12 bases between. The CDR3 runs 16 residues. The CDR3 protein is CASSFLGPSSGNTIYF. The CDR3 DNA reads TGTGCCAGCAGCTTCTTGGGTCCGAGCTCTGGAAACACCATATATTTT.

The genes are TRBV11-2 and TRBJ2-7; D may match TRBD1 or TRBD2 (5 bases each). The CDR3 has 13 amino acids. Germline lookup yields CDR1 SGHAT and CDR2 FQNNGV. Trimming pared 5 bases from V and 3 bases from J, leaving 11 bases between. CDR3 bases: TGTGCCAGCAGCGTCGGGACCGGCTACGAGCAGTACGTC. Translating it yields CASSVGTGYEQYV.

The chain is built from TRBV7-9 and TRBJ2-5; 9 nucleotides line up with TRBD2. CDR3 length: 14 residues. Per the germline V gene, CDR1 is SEHNR and CDR2 is FQNEAQ (reference sequence). V lost 5 bases, J lost 3 bases, and 4 bases stayed unmatched. CDR3 in DNA: TGTGCCAGCAGCCGGAGACTAGCGGAAGAGACCCAGTACTTC. It specifies CASSRRLAEETQYF.

The V call is TRBV3-1 (or the pseudogene TRBV3-2), the J call TRBJ2-5, with 9 positions matching TRBD2. Unmatched junction bases numbered 9, after V lost 0 bases and J lost 1 base. The length of the CDR3 is 18 residues. CDR1 LGHDT and CDR2 YNNKEL come from the germline V gene (reference sequence). The CDR3 coding sequence is TGTGCCAGCAGCCAAGATAACAACGGGACTAGCATCCAAGAGACCCAGTACTTC. Protein product: CASSQDNNGTSIQETQYF.

The chain carries TRBV28 and TRBJ1-5; 7 bases are shared with TRBD1. CDR1 is MDHEN and CDR2 is SYDVKM in the germline V gene. The length of the CDR3 is 14 residues. The trim removed 6 bases at V and 3 bases at J, leaving 5 bases unmatched. The CDR3 loop is CASSDREHNQPQHF. CDR3 coding DNA: TGTGCCAGCAGCGACAGGGAACACAATCAGCCCCAGCATTTT.

The rearrangement joins TRBV6-2 or TRBV6-3 to TRBJ2-7; 8 nucleotides line up with TRBD2. The trim removed 0 bases at V and 2 bases at J, leaving 0 bases unmatched. The CDR3 extends over 14 amino acids. Germline CDR1 and CDR2: MNHEY and SVGEGT. CDR3 sequence: CASSYSTSAYEQYV. The CDR3 DNA follows: TGTGCCAGCAGTTACTCGACTAGCGCCTACGAGCAGTACGTC.

The chain recombines TRBV28 with TRBJ2-1; 13 bases map to TRBD2. Germline V lookup: CDR1 MDHEN, CDR2 SYDVKM. V lost 7 bases and J lost 8; bases outside the gene matches: 11. This CDR3 is built from 16 residues. CDR3 bases: TGTGCCAGCACAACTAGCGGGGGGGCATCAGATTATGAGCAGTTCTTC. It encodes CASTTSGGASDYEQFF.

V and J are TRBV6-4 and TRBJ2-2; no definite D call. From germline, CDR1 is MRHNA and CDR2 SNTAGT. This CDR3 is built from 14 residues. V was clipped by 2 bases and J by 7 bases, with 11 bases between them. In nucleotides, the CDR3 is TGTGCCAGCAGTGACGTGTGGGGAATCGGGGAGCTGTTTTTT. It specifies CASSDVWGIGELFF.

The V and J genes are TRBV7-7 and TRBJ2-2; D gene ambiguous. The ends were cut back, 5 bases at V and 6 bases at J, with 13 bases in the middle. Germline V gives CDR1 SSHAT, CDR2 FNYEAQ (reference sequence). The CDR3 has 14 residues. The CDR3 here is CASSRDHASGELFF. The DNA for the CDR3 is TGTGCCAGCAGCCGAGACCACGCCTCCGGGGAGCTGTTTTTT.

This rearrangement joins TRBV5-6 to TRBJ2-2; 8 bases line up with TRBD2. Germline CDR1 and CDR2: SGHDT and YYEEEE. J lost 6 bases, V lost 2 bases, and 9 bases had no gene match. The CDR3 runs to 16 residues. The CDR3 loop is CASSFDPAGGSGELFF. CDR3 bases: TGTGCCAGCAGCTTCGACCCCGCGGGGGGCTCCGGGGAGCTGTTTTTT.

The rearrangement uses TRBV28 and TRBJ2-1, with a tentative D call TRBD1 (7 bases). V shed 5 bases and J shed 6 bases, with 14 bases lying between them. CDR1 is MDHEN, CDR2 SYDVKM, per germline. This CDR3 contains 14 residues. The CDR3 reads CASSPPGGPNEQFF. CDR3 nucleotide sequence: TGTGCCAGCAGTCCCCCAGGGGGGCCCAATGAGCAGTTCTTC.

V and J are TRBV7-9 and TRBJ1-4; D is uncertain. Germline CDR1 and CDR2: SEHNR and FQNEAQ (reference sequence). V lost 6 bases and J lost 10, with 15 bases in between. The CDR3 has 13 residues. The CDR3 DNA reads as TGTGCCAGCAGGGACGTCAGGCTAGGAAAACTGTTTTTT. It translates to CASRDVRLGKLFF.

The chain employs TRBV7-9 and TRBJ2-5; D not certain. Between the trimmed V and J ends, which lost 0 bases and 3 bases, there was a span of 11 bases. The CDR3 length is 15 residues. Germline assignment: CDR1 SEHNR and CDR2 FQNEAQ (reference sequence). The chain's CDR3 is CASSLAKGAKETQYF. The CDR3 DNA reads as TGTGCCAGCAGCTTAGCGAAGGGTGCCAAAGAGACCCAGTACTTC.

The table lists this clone with a count of one. The chain is built from TRBV18 and TRBJ1-2; D may be TRBD1 (5 bases). The germline V and J ends were trimmed by 6 bases and 6 bases, with 14 bases remaining between them. The CDR3 loop spans 13 amino acids. Germline V gene data show CDR1 as KGHSH and CDR2 as LQKENI. The CDR3 spells CASSLGGGDGYTF. DNA of the CDR3: TGTGCCAGCTCCCTCGGGGGAGGGGATGGCTACACCTTC.

The chain combines TRBV5-6 with TRBJ2-1; a possible D gene is TRBD2 (7 bases). The germline V gene has CDR1 SGHDT and CDR2 YYEEEE. The V end lost 3 bases, the J end lost 2 bases, and 12 bases lay between the germline ends. The CDR3 totals 15 residues. The CDR3 bases are TGTGCCAGCAGCTACGGGGGGCGGGCCTACAATGAGCAGTTCTTC. Residues: CASSYGGRAYNEQFF.

The chain links TRBV11-2 to TRBJ1-2; D possibly corresponds to TRBD1 (5 bases). This CDR3 spans 13 amino acids. In germline, CDR1 is SGHAT, CDR2 FQNNGV. Trimming took 5 bases from V and 7 from J, leaving 14 bases between them. DNA of the CDR3: TGTGCCAGCAGCCCCAGGGTTGGGGTTGGCTACACCTTC. Protein product: CASSPRVGVGYTF.

The chain couples TRBV15 to TRBJ2-7, with 14 bases that match TRBD2. The V segment lost 5 bases and the J segment 4 bases; nucleotides outside the gene matches: 4. The germline CDR1 and CDR2 sequences are LNHNV and YYDKDF (reference sequence). The CDR3 runs 15 residues. This CDR3 is CATSEGLAGGYEQYF. CDR3 DNA sequence: TGTGCCACCAGCGAAGGACTAGCGGGAGGATACGAGCAGTACTTC.

The gene calls are TRBV19 and TRBJ1-3, with D maybe TRBD1 (5 bases). CDR1 is LNHDA, CDR2 SQIVND, per germline (reference sequence). The CDR3 runs to 12 residues. Trimming pared 8 bases from V and 4 bases from J, leaving 9 bases between. The DNA for the CDR3 is TGTGCCAGTCGAGGGGACGGAAACACCATATATTTT. This sequence encodes CASRGDGNTIYF.

This chain joins TRBV12-3 or TRBV12-4 and TRBJ1-1; D is possibly TRBD1 (6 bases). The V end was cut by 6 bases, the J end by 1 base, with 9 bases between. The CDR3 length is 13 residues. The CDR3 protein is CASSRTENTEAFF. DNA for the CDR3: TGTGCCAGCAGCCGGACAGAGAACACTGAAGCTTTCTTT.

The table lists this clone with a count of one. The V gene is TRBV9, the J gene TRBJ1-1; unclear D gene. The germline CDR1 and CDR2 sequences are SGDLS and YYNGEE. V shed 0 bases and J shed 1 base, with 4 bases lying between them. This CDR3 has 13 residues. DNA of the CDR3: TGTGCCAGCAGCGTAGTGTCGAACACTGAAGCTTTCTTT. Translating gives CASSVVSNTEAFF.

The rearrangement uses TRBV9 and TRBJ1-2; 8 bases agree with TRBD1. The CDR3 has 16 residues. Looked up from germline, CDR1 is SGDLS and CDR2 is YYNGEE. The trim removed 3 bases at V and 4 bases at J, leaving 11 bases unmatched. DNA for the CDR3: TGTGCCAGCAGCGCTACCCCAGGGGGCGCAGGCTATGGCTACACCTTC. Protein sequence: CASSATPGGAGYGYTF.

The V and J genes are TRBV6-5 and TRBJ2-1; the match to TRBD2 covers 12 bases. Losses at the gene ends were 4 bases for V and 4 bases for J; bases not matched to a gene: 2. The CDR3 sequence is 15 residues long. CDR1 is MNHEY, CDR2 SVGAGI, per germline. The CDR3 bases are TGTGCCAGCAGTTCGACTAGCGGGAGTTACAATGAGCAGTTCTTC. The encoded protein is CASSSTSGSYNEQFF.

Notes on this clone: At one of its ends the junction is not consistent with the germline gene, which may arise from a read error. The chain employs TRBV29-1 and TRBJ1-2, with D maybe TRBD1 (5 bases). This CDR3 spans 9 amino acids. Germline V lookup: CDR1 SQVTM, CDR2 ANQGSEA. Written as DNA, the CDR3 is TGCAGCGTTGAAGAAGGCAGGGCCTTC. Protein sequence: CSVEEGRAF.